Shown below are 32 T cell receptor beta chains from a single sample sequenced in a study of blood T cell repertoires in COVID-19. Libraries were prepared by immunoSEQ multiplex PCR; TCRdb keeps only in-frame clonotypes and omits some of them. In the table there are under 200,000 clones, around nine tenths of which are singletons. Sequenced input: peripheral blood. The receptors stem from a man in his 60s with COVID-19, enrolled during active disease.

The rearrangement joins TRBV27 to TRBJ1-2; D perhaps matches TRBD1 (5 bases). This CDR3 has 14 residues. The germline V gene encodes CDR1 MNHEY and CDR2 SMNVEV (reference sequence). V shed 0 bases and J shed 7 bases, with 12 bases lying between them. CDR3 amino acids: CASSLSNRIFGYTF. CDR3 bases: TGTGCCAGCAGTTTATCCAACAGGATATTTGGCTACACCTTC.

The chain recombines TRBV19 with TRBJ2-4, with 7 nucleotides matching TRBD2. Germline V gene data show CDR1 as LNHDA and CDR2 as SQIVND (reference sequence). V dropped 3 bases and J dropped 2; count of bases not matched to a gene: 4. The CDR3 consists of 15 residues. As DNA, the CDR3 is TGTGCCAGTAGTATCGCGGGGGTGTCCAAAAACATTCAGTACTTC. Translation gives CASSIAGVSKNIQYF.

The gene calls are TRBV5-4 and TRBJ2-1, with 7 nucleotides matching TRBD1. CDR1 is SGHNT, CDR2 YYREEE, per germline (reference sequence). V lost 4 bases, J lost 7 bases, and 2 bases stayed unmatched. This CDR3 region has 12 residues. As DNA, the CDR3 is TGTGCCAGCAGCGGGACAGCTAATGAGCAGTTCTTC. Translated, it gives CASSGTANEQFF.

Only one count was recorded for this clone. The chain employs TRBV7-2 and TRBJ1-2, with TRBD1 matching over 7 bases. The J segment lost 5 bases and the V segment lost 2 bases, leaving 8 bases of the junction unmatched. Germline V gives CDR1 SGHTA, CDR2 FQGNSA. The CDR3 extends over 15 amino acids. CDR3 sequence (DNA): TGTGCCAGCAGCTTATATATTCCAGGGGGATATGGCTACACCTTC. As protein: CASSLYIPGGYGYTF.

The chain employs TRBV29-1 and TRBJ2-5, with D possibly TRBD2 on 5 matching bases. V lost 2 bases to trimming and J lost 4 bases, with 17 bases between them. The CDR3 consists of 15 residues. CDR1 is SQVTM and CDR2 is ANQGSEA in the germline V gene. DNA for the CDR3: TGCAGCGTTGAACTAGCACCCGGGTTGGGAGAGACCCAGTACTTC. Amino acid sequence: CSVELAPGLGETQYF.

The J gene is TRBJ2-5, the V gene TRBV11-2, with 12 bases that match TRBD2. Germline trimming cut 2 bases from V and 5 bases from J; bases unmatched to any gene: 9. The germline V gene has CDR1 SGHAT and CDR2 FQNNGV. CDR3 length equals 17 residues. In nucleotides, the CDR3 is TGTGCCAGCAGCTTACAAGCTAGCGGGGGGGCTCACGAGACCCAGTACTTC. Encoded protein: CASSLQASGGAHETQYF.

The CDR3 region is CASSVSGTVYNEQFF. The CDR3 bases are TGTGCCAGCAGCGTCTCGGGGACTGTATACAATGAGCAGTTCTTC. V usage is TRBV9 and J usage is TRBJ2-1; D might be TRBD2 (6 bases). Germline assignment: CDR1 SGDLS and CDR2 YYNGEE. The length of the CDR3 is 15 residues. Trimming stripped 2 bases from V and 4 bases from J, with 13 bases between.

The chain carries TRBV18 and TRBJ2-3; TRBD2 might be the D (6 bases). This CDR3 contains 15 residues. The V gene lost 3 bases and the J gene lost 0 bases, with 10 bases spanning the gap. Looked up from germline, CDR1 is KGHSH and CDR2 is LQKENI. CDR3 coding DNA: TGTGCCAGCTCACCCGGGGGAATTAGCACAGATACGCAGTATTTT. Translated: CASSPGGISTDTQYF.

This clone was counted once. This chain joins TRBV7-2 and TRBJ1-6; D not resolved. Germline V CDR1 and CDR2: SGHTA, FQGNSA. V was trimmed by 3 bases and J by 2 bases, leaving 11 bases between them. The CDR3 totals 16 residues. CDR3 bases: TGTGCCAGCAGCTTTGGAGGGTATCCCTATAATTCACCCCTCCACTTT. Protein sequence: CASSFGGYPYNSPLHF.

The chain is built from TRBV25-1 and TRBJ2-7; possibly TRBD1 for D (5 bases). Germline-derived CDR1 and CDR2 are MGHDK and SYGVNS. Trimming took 3 bases from V and 1 from J, leaving 10 bases between them. The CDR3 totals 14 residues. As DNA, the CDR3 is TGTGCCAGCAGTGATGAAGGGGCATCCTACGAGCAGTACTTC. Residues: CASSDEGASYEQYF.

This clone was counted at least ten times. The CDR3 here is CASRKGQGYLQEKLFF. In nucleotides, the CDR3 is TGTGCCAGCAGGAAAGGACAGGGGTATTTGCAAGAAAAACTGTTTTTT. The gene calls are TRBV6-6 and TRBJ1-4; 9 bases agree with TRBD1. CDR1 is MNHNY, CDR2 SVGAGI, per germline (reference sequence). Trimming at V came to 6 bases and at J to 8 bases, leaving 13 bases not matched to a gene. This CDR3 spans 16 amino acids.

This chain connects TRBV28 to TRBJ1-4; 10 bases are shared with TRBD1. The V gene's germline CDR1 is MDHEN and CDR2 SYDVKM. Unmatched junction bases numbered 9, after V lost 5 bases and J lost 3 bases. This CDR3 is 17 amino acids long. The CDR3 loop is CASSATGGGGANEKLFF. The CDR3, as DNA: TGTGCCAGCAGTGCGACAGGGGGCGGCGGGGCTAATGAAAAACTGTTTTTT.

CDR3 coding DNA: TGCGCCAGCAGCCTTAGCGGGACAGATAGCAATCAGCCCCAGCATTTT. This sequence encodes CASSLSGTDSNQPQHF. The chain links TRBV4-1 to TRBJ1-5, with 7 bases lining up with TRBD1. V trimming: 4 bases; J trimming: 0 bases; junction bases outside the gene matches: 6. The germline gives CDR1 MGHRA, CDR2 YSYEKL. The CDR3 has 16 residues.

This clone has more than one count but fewer than ten. The J gene is TRBJ1-6, the V gene TRBV7-2; 9 nucleotides agree with TRBD1. The CDR3 loop spans 15 amino acids. V was pared by 2 bases and J by 9 bases, with 5 bases of the junction left unmatched. Germline assignment: CDR1 SGHTA and CDR2 FQGNSA. In nucleotides, the CDR3 is TGTGCCAGCAGCTTATCGGACAGGGGAGGTTCACCCCTCCACTTT. Translating gives CASSLSDRGGSPLHF.

This chain connects TRBV6-2 or TRBV6-3 to TRBJ1-1; D is undetermined. The CDR3 is 12 residues long. CDR1 and CDR2 from the germline V gene are MNHEY and SVGEGT. Trimming left V 2 bases short and J 11 bases short, with 12 bases between. Here the CDR3 reads CASSYPDYWAFF. In DNA, the CDR3 is TGTGCCAGCAGTTACCCGGACTATTGGGCTTTCTTT.

This chain uses TRBV5-6 with TRBJ1-1; D call uncertain. With 2 bases removed from V and 5 bases from J, the gap between germline ends came to 19 bases. The CDR3 runs to 16 residues. Germline CDR1 SGHDT, CDR2 YYEEEE. The CDR3 DNA is TGTGCCAGCAGCTTATACACACAAAGAGGGAGGACTGAAGCTTTCTTT. It encodes CASSLYTQRGRTEAFF.

The V and J genes are TRBV28 and TRBJ1-6; 7 nucleotides agree with TRBD1. The germline V gene has CDR1 MDHEN and CDR2 SYDVKM. With V trimmed by 7 bases and J by 5 bases, 8 bases remained unmatched. The CDR3 length is 15 residues. The CDR3 reads CASNWGTDHNSPLHF. DNA of the CDR3: TGTGCCAGCAACTGGGGGACAGACCATAATTCACCCCTCCACTTT.

The V gene is TRBV29-1, the J gene TRBJ1-2; 9 positions agree with TRBD1. Unmatched junction bases numbered 5, after V lost 5 bases and J lost 4 bases. This CDR3 contains 13 residues. Germline CDR1 and CDR2: SQVTM and ANQGSEA. CDR3 nucleotides: TGCAGCGTTCTGACAGGGGGAATCTATGGCTACACCTTC. Its translation: CSVLTGGIYGYTF.

V gene TRBV4-2 combines with J gene TRBJ2-1; 9 nucleotides line up with TRBD2. V lost 3 bases to trimming and J lost 2 bases; unmatched junction nucleotides: 11. Per germline, CDR1 LGHNA and CDR2 YNFKEQ. This CDR3 contains 18 residues. CDR3 loop: CASSQEDRASGTYNEQFF. For the CDR3, the DNA is TGTGCCAGCAGCCAGGAAGATCGGGCTAGCGGGACCTACAATGAGCAGTTCTTC.

This chain joins TRBV20-1 and TRBJ2-7; TRBD2 is a possible D gene (7 bases). Trimming left V 3 bases short and J 2 bases short, with 14 bases between. Germline assignment: CDR1 DFQATT and CDR2 SNEGSKA (reference sequence). The length of the CDR3 is 14 residues. CDR3 DNA: TGCAGTGCTAGTAGGGGGGAGGGCCCCTACGAGCAGTACTTC. Translation: CSASRGEGPYEQYF.

The chain carries TRBV9 and TRBJ2-5; 11 nucleotides match TRBD2. V shed 0 bases and J 5 bases; nucleotides not matched to a gene: 9. This CDR3 comprises 17 residues. Germline assignment: CDR1 SGDLS and CDR2 YYNGEE. The CDR3 is CASSVEVGASGRETQYF. The CDR3 nucleotides are TGTGCCAGCAGCGTAGAAGTTGGGGCTAGCGGGAGGGAGACCCAGTACTTC.

The chain employs TRBV5-4 and TRBJ2-7; TRBD1 agrees at 8 bases. Germline values: CDR1 SGHNT, CDR2 YYREEE (reference sequence). The CDR3 covers 14 residues. The J segment lost 4 bases and the V segment lost 4 bases, leaving 7 bases of the junction unmatched. In nucleotides, the CDR3 is TGTGCCAGCAGCGTGGGGGGACAGGATTACGAGCAGTACTTC. Translated: CASSVGGQDYEQYF.

This clone was recorded once. The chain recombines TRBV19 with TRBJ2-2; TRBD1 matches 8 bases. Germline assignment: CDR1 LNHDA and CDR2 SQIVND (reference sequence). The CDR3 totals 15 residues. J gave up 0 bases and V 5 bases, and 2 bases lay outside the gene matches. The CDR3 nucleotides read TGTGCCAGTAGTGGGGACAGGACGAACACCGGGGAGCTGTTTTTT. The encoded protein is CASSGDRTNTGELFF. Filled out from reference TRBV19 and TRBJ2-2, the complete variable domain reads DGGITQSPKYLFRKEGQNVTLSCEQNLNHDAMYWYRQDPGQGLRLIYYSQIVNDFQKGDIAEGYSVSREKKESFPLTVTSAQKNPTAFYLCASSGDRTNTGELFFGEGSRLTVL.

The V call is TRBV4-3, the J call TRBJ2-1, with unresolved D. The V and J ends lost 4 bases and 6 bases respectively, with 7 bases between them. Germline V gene data show CDR1 as LGHNA and CDR2 as YSLEER. The CDR3 runs to 12 residues. CDR3 nucleotides: TGCGCCAGCAGCCTAGTCGGCAATGAGCAGTTCTTC. This sequence encodes CASSLVGNEQFF.

A few counts support this clone. This rearrangement joins TRBV28 to TRBJ2-2, with a possible D match to TRBD2 (7 bases). Trimming removed 6 bases from V and 3 bases from J, with 14 bases in between. This CDR3 is built from 15 residues. Germline V gene data show CDR1 as MDHEN and CDR2 as SYDVKM. CDR3 DNA sequence: TGTGCCAGCAGGTGGGGGGGCCTAGACACCGGGGAGCTGTTTTTT. Translating it yields CASRWGGLDTGELFF.

The rearrangement links TRBV27 to TRBJ1-3; D is uncertain. V lost 6 bases and J lost 0, with 9 bases in between. CDR3 size: 14 residues. Germline V lookup: CDR1 MNHEY, CDR2 SMNVEV (reference sequence). The CDR3 nucleotides read TGTGCCAGCAGAAACAGCATCTCTGGAAACACCATATATTTT. Its translation is CASRNSISGNTIYF.

A remark on this clone: Additional DNA sequences in this sample encode the identical CDR3. The gene calls are TRBV30 and TRBJ1-1; maybe TRBD1 (6 bases). The V gene's germline CDR1 is GTSNPN and CDR2 SVGIG (reference sequence). The CDR3 is 13 residues long. Trimming cost V 3 bases and J 1 base, with 9 bases left between them. As DNA, the CDR3 is TGTGCCTGGAGCATACAGGGGAACACTGAAGCTTTCTTT. Amino acid sequence: CAWSIQGNTEAFF.

The rearrangement joins TRBV5-1 to TRBJ2-2, with 9 bases identical to TRBD1. The CDR3 is 15 amino acids. CDR1 is SGHRS and CDR2 is YFSETQ in the germline V gene. The trim removed 6 bases at V and 7 bases at J, leaving 10 bases unmatched. The CDR3 bases are TGCGCCAGCACCACAGGGGGCCCGGCGTACGGGGAGCTGTTTTTT. Translated: CASTTGGPAYGELFF.

V and J are TRBV20-1 and TRBJ2-7; a possible D gene is TRBD1 (5 bases). Germline loops: CDR1 DFQATT, CDR2 SNEGSKA (reference sequence). The CDR3 is 14 amino acids. Deletions cut 3 bases from V and 2 bases from J, with 14 bases between. CDR3 nucleotide sequence: TGCAGTGCTAGTAGGCAGGGAAAACCCTACGAGCAGTACTTC. This encodes CSASRQGKPYEQYF.

The chain employs TRBV4-2 and TRBJ2-1, with 8 bases that match TRBD2. Per germline, CDR1 LGHNA and CDR2 YNFKEQ. J was trimmed by 0 bases and V by 3 bases; bases with no gene match: 7. The CDR3 length is 17 residues. The CDR3 DNA reads TGTGCCAGCAGCCAGGAACTAGCGGTTGGCTCCTACAATGAGCAGTTCTTC. It yields the protein CASSQELAVGSYNEQFF.

About this clone itself: Germline and junction disagree at one end, which may indicate a read error. The chain recombines TRBV7-9 with TRBJ2-7, with 7 bases matching TRBD2. The germline V gene has CDR1 SEHNR and CDR2 FQNEAQ (reference sequence). This CDR3 is built from 14 residues. In DNA, the CDR3 is TGTGCCAGCAGTTTAGCGGGCCGCACCTACGAGCAGTACTTC. Translating it yields CASSLAGRTYEQYF.

Here the CDR3 reads CASSAQADGKAFF. CDR3 nucleotides: TGTGCCAGCAGCGCACAGGCGGATGGAAAAGCTTTCTTT. The chain couples TRBV7-2 to TRBJ1-1, with TRBD1 as a possible D gene (5 bases). Germline CDR1 is SGHTA and CDR2 is FQGNSA. CDR3 length: 13 residues. Trimming took 5 bases from V and 9 from J, leaving 16 bases between them.